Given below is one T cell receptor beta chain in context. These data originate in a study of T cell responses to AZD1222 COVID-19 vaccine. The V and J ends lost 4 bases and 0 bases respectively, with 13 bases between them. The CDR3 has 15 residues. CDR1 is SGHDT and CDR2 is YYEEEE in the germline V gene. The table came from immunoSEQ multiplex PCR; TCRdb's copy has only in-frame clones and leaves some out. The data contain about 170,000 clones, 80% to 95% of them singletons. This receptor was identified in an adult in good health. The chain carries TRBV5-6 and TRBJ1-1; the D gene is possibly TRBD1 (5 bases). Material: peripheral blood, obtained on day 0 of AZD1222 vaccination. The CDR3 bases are TGTGCCAGCAGCCGCTTGGGGCGGATGAACACTGAAGCTTTCTTT. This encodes CASSRLGRMNTEAFF.